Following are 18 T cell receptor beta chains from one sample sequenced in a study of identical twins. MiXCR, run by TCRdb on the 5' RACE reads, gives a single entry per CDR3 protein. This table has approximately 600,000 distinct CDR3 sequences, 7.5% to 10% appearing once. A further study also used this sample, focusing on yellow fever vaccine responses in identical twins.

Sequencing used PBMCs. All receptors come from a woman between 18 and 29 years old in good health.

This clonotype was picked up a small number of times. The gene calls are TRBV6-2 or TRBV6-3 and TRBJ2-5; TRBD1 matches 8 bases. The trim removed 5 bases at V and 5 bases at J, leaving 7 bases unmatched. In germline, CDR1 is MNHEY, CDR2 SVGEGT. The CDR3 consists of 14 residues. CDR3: CASSNPGGAETQYF. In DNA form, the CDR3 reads TGTGCCAGCAGTAACCCAGGGGGCGCGGAGACCCAGTACTTC.

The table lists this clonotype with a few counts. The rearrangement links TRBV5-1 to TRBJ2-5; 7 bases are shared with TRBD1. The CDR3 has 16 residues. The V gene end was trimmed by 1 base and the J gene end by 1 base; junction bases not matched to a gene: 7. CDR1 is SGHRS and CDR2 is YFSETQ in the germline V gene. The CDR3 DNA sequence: TGCGCCAGCAGCTTGAGCTTCCGGGACAGCCAAGAGACCCAGTACTTC. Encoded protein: CASSLSFRDSQETQYF.

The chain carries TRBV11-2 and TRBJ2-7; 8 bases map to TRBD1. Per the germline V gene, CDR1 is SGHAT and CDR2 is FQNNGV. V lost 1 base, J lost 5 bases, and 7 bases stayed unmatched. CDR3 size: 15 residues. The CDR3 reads CASSLGWTGFNEQYF. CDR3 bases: TGTGCCAGCAGCTTAGGCTGGACAGGGTTCAACGAGCAGTACTTC.

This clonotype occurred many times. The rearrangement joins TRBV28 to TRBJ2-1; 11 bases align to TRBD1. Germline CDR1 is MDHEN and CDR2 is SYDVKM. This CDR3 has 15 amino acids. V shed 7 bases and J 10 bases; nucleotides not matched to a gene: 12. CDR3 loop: CASTQDRGRNTEQFF. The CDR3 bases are TGTGCCAGCACCCAGGACAGGGGGCGTAACACCGAGCAGTTCTTC.

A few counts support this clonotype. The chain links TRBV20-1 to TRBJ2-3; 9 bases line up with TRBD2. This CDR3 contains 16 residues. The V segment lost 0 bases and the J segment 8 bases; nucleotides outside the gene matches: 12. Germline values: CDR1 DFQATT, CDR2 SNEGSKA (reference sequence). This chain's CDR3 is CSARDGSGIAGATQYF. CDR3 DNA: TGCAGTGCTAGAGATGGAAGTGGGATAGCGGGAGCTACGCAGTATTTT.

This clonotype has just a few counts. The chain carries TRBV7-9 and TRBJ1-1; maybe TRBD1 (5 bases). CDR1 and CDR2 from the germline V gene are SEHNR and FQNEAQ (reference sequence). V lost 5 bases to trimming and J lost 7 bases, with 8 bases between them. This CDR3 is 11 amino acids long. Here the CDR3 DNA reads TGTGCCAGCAGCCGGCAGGGTGAAGCTTTCTTT. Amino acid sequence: CASSRQGEAFF.

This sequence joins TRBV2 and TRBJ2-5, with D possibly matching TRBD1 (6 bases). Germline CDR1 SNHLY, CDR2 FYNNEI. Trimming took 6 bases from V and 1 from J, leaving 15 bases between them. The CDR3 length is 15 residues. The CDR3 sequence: CASSRQTGTQETQYF. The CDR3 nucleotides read TGTGCCAGCAGCCGTCAGACAGGTACCCAAGAGACCCAGTACTTC.

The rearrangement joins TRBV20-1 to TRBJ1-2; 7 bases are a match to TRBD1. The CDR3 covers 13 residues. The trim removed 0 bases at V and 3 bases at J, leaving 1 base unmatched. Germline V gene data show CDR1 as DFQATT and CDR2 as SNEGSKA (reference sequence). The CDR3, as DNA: TGCAGTGCTAGAGAAACAGGGGACTATGGCTACACCTTC. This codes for CSARETGDYGYTF.

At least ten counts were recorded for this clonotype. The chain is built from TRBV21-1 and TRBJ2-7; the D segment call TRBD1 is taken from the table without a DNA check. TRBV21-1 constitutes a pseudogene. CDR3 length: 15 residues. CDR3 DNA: TGTGCCAGCACCAAGAGGACAGCTAGCTCCTACGAGCAGTACTTC. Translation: CASTKRTASSYEQYF.

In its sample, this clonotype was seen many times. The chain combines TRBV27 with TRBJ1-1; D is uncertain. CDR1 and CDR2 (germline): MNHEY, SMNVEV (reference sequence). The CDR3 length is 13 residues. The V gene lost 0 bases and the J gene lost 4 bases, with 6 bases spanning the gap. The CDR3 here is CASSLSRRTEAFF. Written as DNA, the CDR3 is TGTGCCAGCAGTTTATCCCGCCGCACTGAAGCTTTCTTT.

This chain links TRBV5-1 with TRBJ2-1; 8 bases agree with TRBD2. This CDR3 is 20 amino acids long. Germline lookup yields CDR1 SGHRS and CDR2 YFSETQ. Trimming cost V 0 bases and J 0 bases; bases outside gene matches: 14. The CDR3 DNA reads TGCGCCAGCAGCTTGGTCCAGGGTAGCGGGGCTCTGAGCTCCTACAATGAGCAGTTCTTC. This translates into CASSLVQGSGALSSYNEQFF. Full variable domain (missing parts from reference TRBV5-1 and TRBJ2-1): KAGVTQTPRYLIKTRGQQVTLSCSPISGHRSVSWYQQTPGQGLQFLFEYFSETQRNKGNFPGRFSGRQFSNSRSEMNVSTLELGDSALYLCASSLVQGSGALSSYNEQFFGPGTRLTVL.

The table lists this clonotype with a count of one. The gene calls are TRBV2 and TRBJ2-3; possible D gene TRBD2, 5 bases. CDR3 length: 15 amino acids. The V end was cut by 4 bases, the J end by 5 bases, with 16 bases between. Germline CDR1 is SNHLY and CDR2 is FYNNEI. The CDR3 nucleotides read TGTGCCAGCAGTGCGGAGCCTAGCCTCCTAGATACGCAGTATTTT. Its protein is CASSAEPSLLDTQYF.

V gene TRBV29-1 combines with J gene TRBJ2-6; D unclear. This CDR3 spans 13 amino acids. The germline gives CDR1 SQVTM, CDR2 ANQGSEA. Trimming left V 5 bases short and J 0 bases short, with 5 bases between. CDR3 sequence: CSVSSSGANVLTF. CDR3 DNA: TGCAGCGTTTCCTCCTCTGGGGCCAACGTCCTGACTTTC. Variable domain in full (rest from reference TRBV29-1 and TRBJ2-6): SAVISQKPSRDICQRGTSLTIQCQVDSQVTMMFWYRQQPGQSLTLIATANQGSEATYESGFVIDKFPISRPNLTFSTLTVSNMSPEDSSIYLCSVSSSGANVLTFGAGSRLTVL.

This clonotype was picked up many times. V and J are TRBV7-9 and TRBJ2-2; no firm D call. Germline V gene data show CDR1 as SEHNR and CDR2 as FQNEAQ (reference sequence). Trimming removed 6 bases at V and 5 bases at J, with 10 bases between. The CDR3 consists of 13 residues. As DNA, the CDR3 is TGTGCCAGCAGTACATCGACAACCGGGGAGCTGTTTTTT. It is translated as CASSTSTTGELFF.

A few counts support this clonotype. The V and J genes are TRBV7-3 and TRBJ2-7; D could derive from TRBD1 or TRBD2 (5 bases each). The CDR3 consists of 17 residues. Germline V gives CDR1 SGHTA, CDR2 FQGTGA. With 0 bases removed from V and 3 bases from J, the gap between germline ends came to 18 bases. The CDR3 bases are TGTGCCAGCAGCTTAACCGGGGAAGGGGCCTCTAGCTACGAGCAGTACTTC. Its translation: CASSLTGEGASSYEQYF.

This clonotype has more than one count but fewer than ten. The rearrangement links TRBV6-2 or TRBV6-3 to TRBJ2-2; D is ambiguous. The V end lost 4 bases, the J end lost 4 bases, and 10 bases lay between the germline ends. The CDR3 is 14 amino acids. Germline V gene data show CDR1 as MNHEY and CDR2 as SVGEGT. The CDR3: CASSFTVTTGELFF. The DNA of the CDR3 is TGTGCCAGCAGTTTCACAGTAACCACCGGGGAGCTGTTTTTT.

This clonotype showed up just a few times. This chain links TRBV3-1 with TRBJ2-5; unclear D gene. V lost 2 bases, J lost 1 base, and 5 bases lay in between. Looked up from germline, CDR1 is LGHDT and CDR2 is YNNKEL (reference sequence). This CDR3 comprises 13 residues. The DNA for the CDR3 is TGTGCCAGCAGCCAACTACCCCAAGAGACCCAGTACTTC. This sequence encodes CASSQLPQETQYF.

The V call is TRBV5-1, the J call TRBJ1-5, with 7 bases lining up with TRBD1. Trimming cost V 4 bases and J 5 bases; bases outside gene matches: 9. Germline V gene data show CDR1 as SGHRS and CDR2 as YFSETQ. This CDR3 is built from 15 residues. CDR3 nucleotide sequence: TGCGCCAGCAGCCCAGGGGGAGGGGGCCATCAGCCCCAGCATTTT. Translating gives CASSPGGGGHQPQHF.